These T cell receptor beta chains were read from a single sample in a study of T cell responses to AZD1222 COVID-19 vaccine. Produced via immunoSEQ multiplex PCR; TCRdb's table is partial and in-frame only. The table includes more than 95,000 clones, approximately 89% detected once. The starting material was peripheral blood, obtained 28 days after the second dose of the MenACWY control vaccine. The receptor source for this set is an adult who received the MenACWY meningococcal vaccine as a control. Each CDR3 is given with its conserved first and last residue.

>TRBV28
CASSLGTGVYNSPLHF
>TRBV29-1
CSALDRGYDGYTF
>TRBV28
CASSKLGDSRFGAFF
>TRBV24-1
CATSDPRVRSARVETQYF
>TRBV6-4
CASSDSEAGELFF
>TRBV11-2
CASSWGGPTPGNEQFF
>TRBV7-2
CASSLAPASPDTQYF
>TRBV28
CASDSGIQDTQYF
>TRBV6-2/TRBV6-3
CASSYGLLTGANVLTF
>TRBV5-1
CASRTSGSNSYEQYF
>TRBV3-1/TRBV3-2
CASSPGSDGYTF
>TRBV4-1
CASSQDPLKRGGENTIYF
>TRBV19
CAAGQGYGYTF
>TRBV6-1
CASSDNISGNTIYF
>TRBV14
CASSQQGSDEQFF
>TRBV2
CASRSGTANTEAFF
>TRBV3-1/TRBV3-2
CASRPTGNEKLFF
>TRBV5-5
CASSLSGEGGHNSPLHF
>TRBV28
CASSPGISNQPQHF
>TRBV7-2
CASSLGPGGREQYF
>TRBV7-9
CASSLHRANTEAFF
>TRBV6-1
CASSAALQARSNYGYTF
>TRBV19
CASSPGQAMALGYTF
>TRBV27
CASRGGGASYEQYF
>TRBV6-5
CASSPGDTGYEQYF
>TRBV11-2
CASSFTGVNTEAFF